This T cell receptor (beta chain) was obtained from a study of blood T cell repertoires in COVID-19. About the research overall: COVID-19 samples from acute and convalescent phases originated in the United States, Italy and Spain. PBMCs, B-cell-depleted T cells, or T cells provided the cDNA or gDNA that made up the material.

Per the authors' pipeline: It was from reference gene primer amplification that nucleated cell counts were estimated. Measured with immunoSEQ multiplex PCR; TCRdb has only the in-frame clones, and not every one. V and J calls and clone size come straight from that table; D and trimming were deduced from the DNA. The table lists about 140,000 clones, over 75% of them singletons, with about 40% in the top ten. The sample taken for sequencing was peripheral blood. The TCR comes from a human donor in a cohort sampled during active COVID-19.

The CDR3 loop reads CATSSDRQGYNSPLHF. CDR3 DNA: TGTGCCACCAGCAGCGATAGACAGGGGTATAATTCACCCCTCCACTTT. The V and J genes are TRBV15 and TRBJ1-6; 8 positions agree with TRBD1. Germline V gives CDR1 LNHNV, CDR2 YYDKDF (reference sequence). The junction had 5 bases not matched to a gene; V was cut back by 3 bases and J by 4 bases. This CDR3 spans 16 amino acids.